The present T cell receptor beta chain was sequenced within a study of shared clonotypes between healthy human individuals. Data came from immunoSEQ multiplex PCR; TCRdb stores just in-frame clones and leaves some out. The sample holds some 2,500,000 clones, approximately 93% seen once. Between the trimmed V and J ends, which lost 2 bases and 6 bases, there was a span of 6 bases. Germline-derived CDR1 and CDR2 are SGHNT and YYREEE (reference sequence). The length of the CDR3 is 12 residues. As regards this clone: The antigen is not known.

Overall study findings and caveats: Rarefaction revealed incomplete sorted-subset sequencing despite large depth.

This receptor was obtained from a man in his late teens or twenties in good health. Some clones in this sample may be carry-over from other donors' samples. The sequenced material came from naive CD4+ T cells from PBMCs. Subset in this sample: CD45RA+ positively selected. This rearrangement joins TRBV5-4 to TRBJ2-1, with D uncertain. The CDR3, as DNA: TGTGCCAGCAGCTTCCCCGCCAATGAGCAGTTCTTC. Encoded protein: CASSFPANEQFF.